A selection of T cell receptor beta chains follows, all from one sample in a study of shared clonotypes between healthy human individuals. Sequencing was performed with immunoSEQ multiplex PCR; in TCRdb, only in-frame clones are kept and a portion is missing. The table lists around 450,000 clones, roughly 80% of them singletons. The specimen was PBMCs. All receptors derive from a woman aged 40 to 50 in good health. Some clones in this sample may be carry-over from other donors' samples. Each CDR3 is given with its conserved first and last residue. A D gene is named only where the DNA matches it firmly. Size is stated for part of the rows, as once, few or many counts, or as a class when the clone is expanded.

v_call: TRBV19; d_call: TRBD2; clone_size: NA; j_call: TRBJ2-1; cdr3_length: 17; cdr3_aa: CASSIGTSGSVHNEQFF; cdr3_nt: TGTGCCAGTAGTATAGGGACTAGCGGGAGTGTCCACAATGAGCAGTTCTTC
v_call: TRBV18; d_call: TRBD2; clone_size: NA; j_call: TRBJ2-7; cdr3_length: 19; cdr3_aa: CASSPRTILAGGVSYEQYF; cdr3_nt: TGTGCCAGCTCACCACGGACAATTTTGGCGGGAGGAGTATCCTACGAGCAGTACTTC
v_call: TRBV4-2; d_call: NA; clone_size: NA; j_call: TRBJ2-2; cdr3_length: 16; cdr3_aa: CASSQNTGGVGGELFF; cdr3_nt: TGTGCCAGCAGCCAAAATACGGGTGGGGTAGGCGGGGAGCTGTTTTTT
v_call: TRBV7-9; d_call: TRBD2; clone_size: NA; j_call: TRBJ2-1; cdr3_length: 16; cdr3_aa: CASSLARAGDYNEQFF; cdr3_nt: TGTGCCAGCAGCTTAGCGCGCGCGGGGGACTACAATGAGCAGTTCTTC
v_call: TRBV7-3; d_call: NA; clone_size: NA; j_call: TRBJ2-5; cdr3_length: 11; cdr3_aa: CASFGEETQYF; cdr3_nt: TGTGCCAGCTTTGGGGAGGAGACCCAGTACTTC
v_call: TRBV11-2; d_call: NA; clone_size: NA; j_call: TRBJ2-5; cdr3_length: 12; cdr3_aa: CASSVIGETQYF; cdr3_nt: TGTGCCAGCAGCGTAATAGGGGAGACCCAGTACTTC
v_call: TRBV28; d_call: NA; clone_size: NA; j_call: TRBJ1-3; cdr3_length: 17; cdr3_aa: CASSLWGTQGYGNTIYF; cdr3_nt: TGTGCCAGCAGTTTATGGGGTACACAGGGTTACGGAAACACCATATATTTT
v_call: TRBV6-5; d_call: TRBD1; clone_size: NA; j_call: TRBJ1-6; cdr3_length: 15; cdr3_aa: CASSLQGAWGSPLHF; cdr3_nt: TGTGCCAGCAGCCTACAGGGGGCCTGGGGTTCACCCCTCCACTTT
v_call: TRBV30; d_call: TRBD2; clone_size: NA; j_call: TRBJ2-2; cdr3_length: 16; cdr3_aa: CAWSFLAGGLTGELFF; cdr3_nt: TGTGCCTGGAGTTTTCTAGCGGGAGGGCTTACCGGGGAGCTGTTTTTT
v_call: TRBV10-1; d_call: NA; clone_size: NA; j_call: TRBJ2-1; cdr3_length: 15; cdr3_aa: CASSESGGGGNEQFF; cdr3_nt: TGCGCCAGCAGTGAGTCAGGGGGAGGTGGGAATGAGCAGTTCTTC
v_call: TRBV27; d_call: NA; clone_size: once; j_call: TRBJ2-7; cdr3_length: 14; cdr3_aa: CASSFVDSSYEQYF; cdr3_nt: TGTGCCAGCAGTTTCGTTGACAGCTCCTACGAGCAGTACTTC
v_call: TRBV19; d_call: TRBD2; clone_size: NA; j_call: TRBJ2-7; cdr3_length: 14; cdr3_aa: CASSMREGSHEQYF; cdr3_nt: TGTGCCAGTAGTATGCGGGAGGGCTCCCACGAGCAGTACTTC
v_call: TRBV11-2; d_call: NA; clone_size: NA; j_call: TRBJ1-5; cdr3_length: 13; cdr3_aa: CASSLAPDQPQHF; cdr3_nt: TGTGCCAGCAGCTTAGCGCCAGATCAGCCCCAGCATTTT
v_call: TRBV29-1; d_call: NA; clone_size: NA; j_call: TRBJ2-5; cdr3_length: 13; cdr3_aa: CSVEVLGGETQYF; cdr3_nt: TGCAGCGTTGAAGTTCTAGGTGGGGAGACCCAGTACTTC
v_call: TRBV18; d_call: NA; clone_size: NA; j_call: TRBJ1-2; cdr3_length: 13; cdr3_aa: CASSNGFNYGYTF; cdr3_nt: TGTGCCAGCTCAAACGGTTTCAACTATGGCTACACCTTC
v_call: TRBV28; d_call: TRBD2; clone_size: NA; j_call: TRBJ2-2; cdr3_length: 16; cdr3_aa: CASSEPGTRGTGELFF; cdr3_nt: TGTGCCAGCAGTGAACCCGGGACTAGAGGAACCGGGGAGCTGTTTTTT
v_call: TRBV4-2; d_call: NA; clone_size: NA; j_call: TRBJ2-3; cdr3_length: 16; cdr3_aa: CASSQDKELSTDTQYF; cdr3_nt: TGTGCCAGCAGCCAAGATAAGGAGTTAAGCACAGATACGCAGTATTTT
v_call: TRBV6-5; d_call: NA; clone_size: NA; j_call: TRBJ1-1; cdr3_length: 16; cdr3_aa: CASSYWDANGNTEAFF; cdr3_nt: TGTGCCAGCAGTTACTGGGACGCCAATGGAAACACTGAAGCTTTCTTT
v_call: TRBV18; d_call: NA; clone_size: NA; j_call: TRBJ2-7; cdr3_length: 14; cdr3_aa: CASSPTVPLYEQYF; cdr3_nt: TGTGCCAGCTCACCGACAGTCCCCCTCTACGAGCAGTACTTC
v_call: TRBV4-1; d_call: NA; clone_size: NA; j_call: TRBJ2-1; cdr3_length: 17; cdr3_aa: CASSHHLIAERNNEQFF; cdr3_nt: TGCGCCAGCAGCCACCACCTAATAGCGGAGCGAAACAATGAGCAGTTCTTC
v_call: TRBV4-3; d_call: TRBD1; clone_size: NA; j_call: TRBJ2-7; cdr3_length: 14; cdr3_aa: CASSQRTGGYEQYF; cdr3_nt: TGCGCCAGCAGCCAGAGGACAGGGGGCTACGAGCAGTACTTC
v_call: TRBV28; d_call: TRBD1; clone_size: few; j_call: TRBJ1-3; cdr3_length: 14; cdr3_aa: CASRWDRVGNTIYF; cdr3_nt: TGTGCCAGCAGATGGGACAGGGTGGGAAACACCATATATTTT
v_call: TRBV5-6; d_call: NA; clone_size: NA; j_call: TRBJ1-3; cdr3_length: 15; cdr3_aa: CASSLDRVTGNTIYF; cdr3_nt: TGTGCCAGCAGCTTGGACAGGGTGACTGGAAACACCATATATTTT
v_call: TRBV4-2; d_call: NA; clone_size: NA; j_call: TRBJ2-1; cdr3_length: 16; cdr3_aa: CASSQDKSRNYNEQFF; cdr3_nt: TGTGCCAGCAGCCAAGATAAGTCTAGAAACTACAATGAGCAGTTCTTC
v_call: TRBV5-1; d_call: NA; clone_size: NA; j_call: TRBJ1-4; cdr3_length: 14; cdr3_aa: CASSFGQLNEKLFF; cdr3_nt: TGCGCCAGCAGCTTCGGACAGCTTAATGAAAAACTGTTTTTT
v_call: TRBV4-2; d_call: NA; clone_size: NA; j_call: TRBJ1-5; cdr3_length: 13; cdr3_aa: CASSQGSNQPQHF; cdr3_nt: TGTGCCAGCAGCCAAGGTAGCAATCAGCCCCAGCATTTT
v_call: TRBV7-2; d_call: NA; clone_size: NA; j_call: TRBJ1-1; cdr3_length: 15; cdr3_aa: CASSPQRTATNEAFF; cdr3_nt: TGTGCCAGCAGCCCCCAGAGGACAGCTACCAATGAAGCTTTCTTT
v_call: TRBV5-1; d_call: TRBD1; clone_size: NA; j_call: TRBJ2-2; cdr3_length: 15; cdr3_aa: CASSLVQGAFGELFF; cdr3_nt: TGCGCCAGCAGCTTGGTTCAGGGGGCGTTCGGGGAGCTGTTTTTT
v_call: TRBV28; d_call: NA; clone_size: NA; j_call: TRBJ2-7; cdr3_length: 18; cdr3_aa: CASSFPLRTDLSSYEQYF; cdr3_nt: TGTGCCAGCAGTTTCCCCCTCAGGACAGACCTTAGCTCCTACGAGCAGTACTTC